The 21 T cell receptor beta chains below were found in one sample sequenced in a study of breast tumors, draining lymph nodes, adjacent tissues. TCRdb fed the multiplex PCR reads into MiXCR, producing one record per CDR3 protein. This sample has fewer than 200,000 distinct CDR3 sequences; approximately 30% occur once, and the top ten carry more than 3.5%. Samples came from axillary lymph nodes draining the breast cancer. Sequencing used axillary lymph node tissue. These receptors came from a female donor with breast cancer. Some clones in this sample may be carry-over from other donors' samples.

This clonotype was picked up many times. The chain carries TRBV7-6 and TRBJ1-4; D is possibly TRBD1 (5 bases). Trimming pared 3 bases from V and 5 bases from J, leaving 7 bases between. The CDR3 covers 13 residues. Germline values: CDR1 SGHVS, CDR2 FNYEAQ. CDR3 coding DNA: TGTGCCAGCAGCTTCCGACAGAATGAAAAACTGTTTTTT. Amino acid sequence: CASSFRQNEKLFF.

This clonotype was seen at least ten times. V usage is TRBV4-1 and J usage is TRBJ1-5; D perhaps matches TRBD1 (5 bases). V was pared by 1 base and J by 6 bases, with 10 bases between. Germline CDR1 MGHRA, CDR2 YSYEKL. The CDR3 runs to 14 residues. The DNA of the CDR3 is TGCGCCAGCAGCCAAGTGGCAGGGACTCAGCCCCAGCATTTT. It translates to CASSQVAGTQPQHF.

This clonotype was seen repeatedly, ten times or more. The gene calls are TRBV28 and TRBJ2-1; TRBD1 might be the D (5 bases). The CDR3 contains 13 residues. CDR1 and CDR2 (germline): MDHEN, SYDVKM. Trimming cost V 2 bases and J 12 bases, with 14 bases left between them. Written as DNA, the CDR3 is TGTGCCAGCAGTTTAGGGGCCCTTCCGGGGCAGTTCTTC. Encoded protein: CASSLGALPGQFF.

This clonotype has only a few counts. Since the CDR3 does not end with the conserved phenylalanine or tryptophan, this likely comes from a read error. The chain recombines TRBV6-6 with TRBJ1-4; D is uncertain. Deletions cut 4 bases from V and 2 bases from J, with 14 bases between. CDR1 is MNHNY and CDR2 is SVGAGI in the germline V gene (reference sequence). The CDR3 covers 16 residues. CDR3 nucleotide sequence: TGTGCCAGCAGTTTCCCCTTATGGAAGACTAATGAAAAACTGTTTCTT. Translated: CASSFPLWKTNEKLFL.

The chain combines TRBV6-6 with TRBJ2-7; D is perhaps TRBD1 (6 bases). Germline V gene lookup returns CDR1 MNHNY and CDR2 SVGAGI (reference sequence). The CDR3 sequence is 16 residues long. The V gene lost 6 bases and the J gene lost 0 bases, with 18 bases spanning the gap. The CDR3 is CASSHRTDNPSYEQYF. Written as DNA, the CDR3 is TGTGCCAGCAGCCATCGGACAGACAACCCCTCCTACGAGCAGTACTTC.

On this clonotype: One base away lies a much larger clone, so this may be a sequencing read error. J is TRBJ2-3 and V is TRBV12-3 or TRBV12-4; D perhaps matches TRBD2 (5 bases). The CDR3 loop spans 15 amino acids. Trimming shortened V by 3 bases and J by 1 base, and 11 bases separated the two germline ends. This CDR3 is CASSFGGWGTDTQYF. CDR3 DNA sequence: TGTGCCAGCAGTTTCGGCGGGTGGGGCACAGATACGCAGTATTTT.

A note on this clonotype: No DNA is shown, since the ends of the CDR3 on it are uncertain; the CDR3 is the one TCRdb lists. The chain couples TRBV5-1 to TRBJ2-2; the DNA was not compared with TRBD2, the D call given in the table. The germline CDR1 and CDR2 sequences are SGHRS and YFSETQ. The CDR3 spans 22 residues, counting both ends. This CDR3 reads CASSFYICSARVKLASAGELFF.

With respect to this clonotype: This may stem from a read error, because a much larger clone lies one nucleotide away. CDR3: CASSPRQHTVSTDTQYF. In nucleotides, the CDR3 is TGTGCCAGCAGTCCCAGACAGCATACAGTCAGCACAGATACGCAGTATTTT. The genes are TRBV7-6 and TRBJ2-3; D may be TRBD1 (5 bases). V was shortened by 6 bases and J by 0 bases, with 19 bases between the two germline ends. From germline, CDR1 is SGHVS and CDR2 FNYEAQ. This CDR3 region has 17 residues.

This clonotype was seen a few times. A much more abundant neighbour one base away suggests this may be a read error. The chain links TRBV20-1 to TRBJ1-4, with D tentatively TRBD1 (5 bases). Germline CDR1 reads DFQATT; CDR2 reads SNEGSKA (reference sequence). CDR3 length equals 13 residues. CDR3 sequence: CSALQATNETLFF. CDR3 coding DNA: TGCAGTGCCTTACAGGCAACTAATGAAACACTGTTTTTT.

The sample holds a few counts of this clonotype. The V call is TRBV27, the J call TRBJ2-2; a weak D match, TRBD2 (7 bases). The CDR3 is 14 amino acids. V lost 5 bases and J 7 bases, leaving 14 bases between the germline ends. The germline CDR1 and CDR2 sequences are MNHEY and SMNVEV (reference sequence). CDR3 in amino acids: CASSPIGGVGELFF. CDR3 DNA: TGTGCCAGCAGTCCGATAGGGGGGGTCGGGGAGCTGTTTTTT.

This clonotype was detected many times. This sequence joins TRBV5-1 and TRBJ1-3, with 10 bases lining up with TRBD1. Germline loops: CDR1 SGHRS, CDR2 YFSETQ. CDR3 size: 16 residues. V was clipped by 4 bases and J by 0 bases; unmatched bases: 4. CDR3 residues: CASSPRTGGSGNTIYF. For the CDR3, the DNA is TGCGCCAGCAGCCCAAGGACAGGGGGCTCTGGAAACACCATATATTTT.

This clonotype occurred many times. This rearrangement joins TRBV2 to TRBJ2-7; possibly TRBD1 or TRBD2 for D (6 bases each). The V end lost 11 bases, the J end lost 0 bases, and 11 bases lay between the germline ends. The germline CDR1 and CDR2 sequences are SNHLY and FYNNEI. This CDR3 is built from 12 residues. The CDR3 reads CAEGGGSYEQYF. The CDR3 nucleotides are TGTGCCGAAGGGGGAGGCTCCTACGAGCAGTACTTC.

In its sample, this clonotype was seen many times. This rearrangement joins TRBV5-1 to TRBJ2-3, with D possibly being TRBD1 (6 bases). With 4 bases removed from V and 2 bases from J, the gap between germline ends came to 11 bases. CDR1 and CDR2 (germline): SGHRS, YFSETQ. There are 14 residues in the CDR3. The CDR3 here is CASSPGQITDTQYF. The CDR3 nucleotides are TGCGCCAGCAGCCCCGGACAGATCACAGATACGCAGTATTTT.

This clonotype occurred a few times. V usage is TRBV5-1 and J usage is TRBJ1-1; D unclear. The V end lost 1 base, the J end lost 4 bases, and 20 bases lay between the germline ends. The CDR3 loop spans 17 amino acids. Germline values: CDR1 SGHRS, CDR2 YFSETQ. Here the CDR3 reads CASSLRPVHPAGTEAFF. As DNA, the CDR3 is TGCGCCAGCAGCTTGAGACCCGTTCACCCGGCGGGCACTGAAGCTTTCTTT.

The chain has TRBV20-1 and TRBJ2-3, with 8 bases that match TRBD2. This CDR3 region has 16 residues. Germline CDR1 DFQATT, CDR2 SNEGSKA (reference sequence). V trimming: 0 bases; J trimming: 6 bases; junction bases outside the gene matches: 11. CDR3 loop: CSARDRRLASGDTQYF. The CDR3 region has the DNA TGCAGTGCTAGAGATAGGAGGTTGGCTAGCGGGGATACGCAGTATTTT.

This clonotype was counted many times. This rearrangement joins TRBV6-5 to TRBJ1-6; no clear D. The V end was cut by 7 bases, the J end by 7 bases, with 14 bases between. The germline gives CDR1 MNHEY, CDR2 SVGAGI. There are 14 residues in the CDR3. The CDR3 is CASTLDPSNSPLHF. The CDR3 bases are TGTGCCAGCACCCTAGACCCGTCAAATTCACCCCTCCACTTT.

This clonotype was picked up a small number of times. CDR3 loop: CASQRGGRSGANVLTF. The CDR3 DNA reads TGTGCCAGTCAACGGGGAGGGAGATCTGGGGCCAACGTCCTGACTTTC. This chain connects TRBV28 to TRBJ2-6; 7 bases agree with TRBD2. J gave up 1 base and V 9 bases, and 9 bases lay outside the gene matches. The CDR3 is 16 amino acids. Germline V gene lookup returns CDR1 MDHEN and CDR2 SYDVKM. Full variable domain (remainder filled in from reference TRBV28 and TRBJ2-6): DVKVTQSSRYLVKRTGEKVFLECVQDMDHENMFWYRQDPGLGLRLIYFSYDVKMKEKGDIPEGYSVSREKKERFSLILESASTNQTSMYLCASQRGGRSGANVLTFGAGSRLTVL.

This chain uses TRBV4-3 with TRBJ1-5; TRBD1 might be the D (5 bases). V lost 0 bases and J 4 bases, leaving 10 bases between the germline ends. The germline gives CDR1 LGHNA, CDR2 YSLEER. CDR3 length: 15 residues. In DNA, the CDR3 is TGCGCCAGCAGCCAAGATGGGGGGGGTAATCAGCCCCAGCATTTT. This encodes CASSQDGGGNQPQHF.

The chain recombines TRBV10-3 with TRBJ1-6, with D possibly TRBD1 on 6 matching bases. The CDR3 contains 16 residues. The V and J ends lost 3 bases and 5 bases respectively, with 14 bases between them. Germline-derived CDR1 and CDR2 are ENHRY and SYGVKD. CDR3 loop: CAISEGGGRDNSPLHF. For the CDR3, the DNA is TGTGCCATCAGTGAAGGGGGGGGCAGAGATAATTCACCCCTCCACTTT.

This clonotype appeared a few times. This sequence may be a read error, since a much larger clone differs from it by one base. The genes are TRBV5-5 and TRBJ1-5, with a possible D match to TRBD1 (5 bases). This CDR3 region has 14 residues. V lost 0 bases, J lost 7 bases, and 11 bases lay in between. CDR1 is SGHKS, CDR2 YYEKEE, per germline (reference sequence). CDR3 loop: CASSLVGAGQPQHF. CDR3 nucleotides: TGTGCCAGCAGCTTGGTAGGGGCTGGACAGCCCCAGCATTTT.

In DNA form, the CDR3 reads TGTGCCAGCAGGTTCGGGGAGACCCAGTACTTC. Its translation: CASRFGETQYF. V and J are TRBV12-3 or TRBV12-4 and TRBJ2-5; no firm D call. The CDR3 sequence is 11 residues long. The V end lost 6 bases, the J end lost 5 bases, and 7 bases lay between the germline ends.